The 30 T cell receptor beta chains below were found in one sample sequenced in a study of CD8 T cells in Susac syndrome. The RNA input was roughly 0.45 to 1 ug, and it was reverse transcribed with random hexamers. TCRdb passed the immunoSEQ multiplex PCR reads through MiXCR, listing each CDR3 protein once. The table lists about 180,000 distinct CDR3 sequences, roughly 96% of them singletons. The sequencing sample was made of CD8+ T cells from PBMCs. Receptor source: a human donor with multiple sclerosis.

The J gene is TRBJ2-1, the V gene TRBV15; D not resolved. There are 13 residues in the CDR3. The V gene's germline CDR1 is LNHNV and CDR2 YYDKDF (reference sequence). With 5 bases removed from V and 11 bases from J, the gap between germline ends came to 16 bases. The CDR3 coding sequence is TGTGCCACCAGCGTGAATGGAGCGAGGAAGCAGTTCTTC. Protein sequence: CATSVNGARKQFF.

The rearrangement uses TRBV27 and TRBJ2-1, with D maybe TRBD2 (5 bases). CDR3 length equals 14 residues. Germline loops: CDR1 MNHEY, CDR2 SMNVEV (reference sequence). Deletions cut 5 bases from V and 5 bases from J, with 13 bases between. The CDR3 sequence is CASSAPTRDNEQFF. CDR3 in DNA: TGTGCCAGCAGTGCCCCCACTAGGGACAATGAGCAGTTCTTC.

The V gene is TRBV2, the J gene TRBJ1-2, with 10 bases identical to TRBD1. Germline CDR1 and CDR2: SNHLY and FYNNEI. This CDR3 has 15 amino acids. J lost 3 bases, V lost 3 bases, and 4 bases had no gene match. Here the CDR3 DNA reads TGTGCCAGCAGTGATGGGACAGGGGATTACTATGGCTACACCTTC. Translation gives CASSDGTGDYYGYTF.

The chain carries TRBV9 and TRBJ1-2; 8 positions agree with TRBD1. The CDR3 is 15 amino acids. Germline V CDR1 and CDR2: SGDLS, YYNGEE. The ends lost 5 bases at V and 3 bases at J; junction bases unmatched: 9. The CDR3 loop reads CASRLNGQGDYGYTF. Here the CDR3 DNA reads TGTGCCAGCAGGCTAAATGGACAGGGCGACTATGGCTACACCTTC.

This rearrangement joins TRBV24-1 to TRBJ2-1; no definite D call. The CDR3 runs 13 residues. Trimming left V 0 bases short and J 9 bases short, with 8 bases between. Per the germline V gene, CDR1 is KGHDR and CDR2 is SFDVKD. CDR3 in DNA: TGTGCCACCAGTGATTTGCGTAGTAGTGAGCAGTTCTTC. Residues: CATSDLRSSEQFF.

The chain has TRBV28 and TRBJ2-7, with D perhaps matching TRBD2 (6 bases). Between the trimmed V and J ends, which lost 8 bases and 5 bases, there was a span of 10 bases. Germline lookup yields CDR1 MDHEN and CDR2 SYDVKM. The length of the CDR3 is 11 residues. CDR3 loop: CASRRDDEQYF. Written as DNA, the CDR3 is TGTGCCAGCCGGAGGGATGACGAGCAGTACTTC.

CDR3 sequence: CASSYRVRTVDEQFF. CDR3 DNA sequence: TGTGCCAGCAGTTACCGGGTCCGCACGGTCGATGAGCAGTTCTTC. The rearrangement links TRBV6-2 or TRBV6-3 to TRBJ2-1; no firm D call. Germline V gene lookup returns CDR1 MNHEY and CDR2 SVGEGT. V lost 2 bases and J lost 8, with 16 bases in between. This CDR3 has 15 residues.

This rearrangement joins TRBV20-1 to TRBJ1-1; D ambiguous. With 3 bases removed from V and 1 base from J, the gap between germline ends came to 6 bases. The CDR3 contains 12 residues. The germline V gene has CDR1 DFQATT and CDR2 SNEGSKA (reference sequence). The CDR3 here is CSASPKNTEAFF. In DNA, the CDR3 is TGCAGTGCTAGCCCGAAGAACACTGAAGCTTTCTTT.

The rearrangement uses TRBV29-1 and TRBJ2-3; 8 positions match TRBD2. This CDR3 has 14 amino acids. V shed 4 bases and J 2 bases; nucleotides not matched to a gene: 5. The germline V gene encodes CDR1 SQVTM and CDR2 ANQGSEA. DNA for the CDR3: TGCAGCGTTGTGGAGCGGGAGATCACAGATACGCAGTATTTT. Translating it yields CSVVEREITDTQYF.

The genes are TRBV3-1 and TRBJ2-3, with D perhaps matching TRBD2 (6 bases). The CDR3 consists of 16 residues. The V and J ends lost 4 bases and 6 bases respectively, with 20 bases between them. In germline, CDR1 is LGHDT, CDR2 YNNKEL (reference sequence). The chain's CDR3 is CASSPRFGGGADTQYF. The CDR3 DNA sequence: TGTGCCAGCAGCCCCAGGTTCGGGGGTGGGGCGGATACGCAGTATTTT.

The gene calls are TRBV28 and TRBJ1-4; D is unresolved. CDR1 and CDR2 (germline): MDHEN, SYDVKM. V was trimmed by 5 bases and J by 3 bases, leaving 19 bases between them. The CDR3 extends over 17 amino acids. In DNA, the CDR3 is TGTGCCAGCAGTCCTCCCTTCGCGGAAGGACCTAATGAAAAACTGTTTTTT. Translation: CASSPPFAEGPNEKLFF.

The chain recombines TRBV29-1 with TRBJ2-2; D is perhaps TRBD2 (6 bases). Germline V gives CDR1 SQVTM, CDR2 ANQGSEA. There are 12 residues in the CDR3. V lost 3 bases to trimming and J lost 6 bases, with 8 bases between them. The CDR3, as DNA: TGCAGCGTTGACTGGGGGGCCGGGGAGCTGTTTTTT. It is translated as CSVDWGAGELFF.

Here the CDR3 reads CASSPRHEQFF. The CDR3 coding sequence is TGTGCCAGCAGCCCTCGGCATGAGCAGTTCTTC. This chain uses TRBV7-9 with TRBJ2-1; D ambiguous. Germline lookup yields CDR1 SEHNR and CDR2 FQNEAQ (reference sequence). The CDR3 length is 11 residues. Trimming pared 5 bases from V and 8 bases from J, leaving 7 bases between.

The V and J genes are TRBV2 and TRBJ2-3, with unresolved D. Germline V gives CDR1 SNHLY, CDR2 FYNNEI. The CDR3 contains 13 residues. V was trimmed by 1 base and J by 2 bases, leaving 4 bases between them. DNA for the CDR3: TGTGCCAGCAGTGAAGAATTCACAGATACGCAGTATTTT. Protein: CASSEEFTDTQYF.

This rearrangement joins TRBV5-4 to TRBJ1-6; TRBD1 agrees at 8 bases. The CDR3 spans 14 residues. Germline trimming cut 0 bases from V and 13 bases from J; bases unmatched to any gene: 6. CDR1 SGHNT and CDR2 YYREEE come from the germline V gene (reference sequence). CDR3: CASSLGTGRAPLHF. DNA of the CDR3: TGTGCCAGCAGCTTGGGGACAGGGCGGGCGCCCCTCCACTTT. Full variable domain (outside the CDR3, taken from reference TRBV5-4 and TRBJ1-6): ETGVTQSPTHLIKTRGQQVTLRCSSQSGHNTVSWYQQALGQGPQFIFQYYREEENGRGNFPPRFSGLQFPNYSSELNVNALELDDSALYLCASSLGTGRAPLHFGNGTRLTVT.

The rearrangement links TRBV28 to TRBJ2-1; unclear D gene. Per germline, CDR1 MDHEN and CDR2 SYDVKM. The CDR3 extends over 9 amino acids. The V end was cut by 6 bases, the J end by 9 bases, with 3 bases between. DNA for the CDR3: TGTGCCAGCAGGGTTGAGCAGTTCTTC. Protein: CASRVEQFF. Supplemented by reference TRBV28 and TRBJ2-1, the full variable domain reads DVKVTQSSRYLVKRTGEKVFLECVQDMDHENMFWYRQDPGLGLRLIYFSYDVKMKEKGDIPEGYSVSREKKERFSLILESASTNQTSMYLCASRVEQFFGPGTRLTVL.

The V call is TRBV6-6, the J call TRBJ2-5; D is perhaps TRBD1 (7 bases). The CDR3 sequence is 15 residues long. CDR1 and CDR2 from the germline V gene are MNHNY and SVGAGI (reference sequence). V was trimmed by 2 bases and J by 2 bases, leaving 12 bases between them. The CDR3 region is CASSYAGQLQETQYF. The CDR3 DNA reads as TGTGCCAGCAGTTACGCGGGACAGCTTCAAGAGACCCAGTACTTC.

CDR3 DNA sequence: TGCAGTGGACTAGCCGACAATGAGCAGTTCTTC. Protein sequence: CSGLADNEQFF. The V and J genes are TRBV20-1 and TRBJ2-1, with 7 bases fitting TRBD2. This CDR3 has 11 residues. V was clipped by 7 bases and J by 5 bases; unmatched bases: 2. The germline V gene has CDR1 DFQATT and CDR2 SNEGSKA (reference sequence).

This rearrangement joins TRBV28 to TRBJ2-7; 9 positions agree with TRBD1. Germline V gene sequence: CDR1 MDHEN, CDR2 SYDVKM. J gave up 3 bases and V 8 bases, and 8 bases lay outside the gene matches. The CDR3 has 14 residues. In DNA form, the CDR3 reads TGTGCCAGCGAAAGTGGGACAGGGAGCTACGAGCAGTACTTC. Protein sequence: CASESGTGSYEQYF. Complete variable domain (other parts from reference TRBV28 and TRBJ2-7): DVKVTQSSRYLVKRTGEKVFLECVQDMDHENMFWYRQDPGLGLRLIYFSYDVKMKEKGDIPEGYSVSREKKERFSLILESASTNQTSMYLCASESGTGSYEQYFGPGTRLTVT.

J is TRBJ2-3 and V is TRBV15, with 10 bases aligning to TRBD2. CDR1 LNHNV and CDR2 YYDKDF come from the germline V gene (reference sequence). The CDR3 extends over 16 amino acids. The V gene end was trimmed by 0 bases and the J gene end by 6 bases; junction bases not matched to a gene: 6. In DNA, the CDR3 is TGTGCCACCAGCAGAGATTGGCTAGCGGGAGAGGATACGCAGTATTTT. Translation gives CATSRDWLAGEDTQYF.

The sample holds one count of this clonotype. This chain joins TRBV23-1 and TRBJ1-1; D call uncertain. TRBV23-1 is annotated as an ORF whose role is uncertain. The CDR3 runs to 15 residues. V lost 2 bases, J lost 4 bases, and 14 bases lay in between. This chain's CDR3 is CASSQPRVEVTEAFF. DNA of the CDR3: TGCGCCAGCAGTCAACCAAGGGTGGAGGTCACTGAAGCTTTCTTT.

The CDR3 is CASSQGSARPTYEQYF. CDR3 bases: TGCGCCAGCAGCCAAGGTAGCGCCAGGCCTACCTACGAGCAGTACTTC. The V gene is TRBV4-1, the J gene TRBJ2-7; maybe TRBD2 (5 bases). The germline V and J ends were trimmed by 1 base and 2 bases, with 15 bases remaining between them. CDR3 length equals 16 residues. CDR1 and CDR2 from the germline V gene are MGHRA and YSYEKL.

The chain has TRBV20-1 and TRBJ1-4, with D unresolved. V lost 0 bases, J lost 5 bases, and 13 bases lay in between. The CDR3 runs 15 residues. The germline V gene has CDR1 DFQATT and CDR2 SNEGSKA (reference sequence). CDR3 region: CSARDVGAGNEKLFF. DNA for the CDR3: TGCAGTGCTAGAGATGTTGGCGCTGGGAATGAAAAACTGTTTTTT.

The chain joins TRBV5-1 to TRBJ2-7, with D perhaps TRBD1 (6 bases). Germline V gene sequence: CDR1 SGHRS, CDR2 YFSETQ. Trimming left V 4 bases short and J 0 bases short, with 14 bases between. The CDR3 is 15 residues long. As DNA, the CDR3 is TGCGCCAGCAGCACCGCCGGGACAAACTCCTACGAGCAGTACTTC. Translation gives CASSTAGTNSYEQYF.

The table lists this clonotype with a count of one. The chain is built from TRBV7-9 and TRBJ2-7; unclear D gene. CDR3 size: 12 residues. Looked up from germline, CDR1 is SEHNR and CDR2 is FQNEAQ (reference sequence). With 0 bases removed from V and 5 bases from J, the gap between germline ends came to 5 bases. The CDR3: CASSLASDEQYF. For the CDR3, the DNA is TGTGCCAGCAGCTTAGCCAGCGACGAGCAGTACTTC.

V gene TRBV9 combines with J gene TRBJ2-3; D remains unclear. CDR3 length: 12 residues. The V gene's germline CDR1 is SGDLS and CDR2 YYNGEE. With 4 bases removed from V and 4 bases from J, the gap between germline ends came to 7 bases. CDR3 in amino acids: CASSYGPDTQYF. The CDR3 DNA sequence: TGTGCCAGCAGCTACGGTCCAGATACGCAGTATTTT.

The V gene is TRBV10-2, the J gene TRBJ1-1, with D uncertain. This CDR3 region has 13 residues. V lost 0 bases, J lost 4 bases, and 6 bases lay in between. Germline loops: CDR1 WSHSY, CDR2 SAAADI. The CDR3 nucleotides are TGCGCCAGCAGTGAGTCCGTCGGCACTGAAGCTTTCTTT. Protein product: CASSESVGTEAFF.

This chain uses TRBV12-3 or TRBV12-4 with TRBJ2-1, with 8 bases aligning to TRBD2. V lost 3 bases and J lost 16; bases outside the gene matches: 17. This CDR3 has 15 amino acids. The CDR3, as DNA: TGTGCCAGCAGTTTGGGAGGTTTCGGGAGGGCAGGGATATTCTTC. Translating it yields CASSLGGFGRAGIFF.

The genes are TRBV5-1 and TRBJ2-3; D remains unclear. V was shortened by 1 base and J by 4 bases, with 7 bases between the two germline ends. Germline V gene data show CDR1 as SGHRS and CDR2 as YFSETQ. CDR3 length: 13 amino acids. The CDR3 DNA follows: TGCGCCAGCAGCTTGTGGGTCCCAGATACGCAGTATTTT. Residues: CASSLWVPDTQYF.

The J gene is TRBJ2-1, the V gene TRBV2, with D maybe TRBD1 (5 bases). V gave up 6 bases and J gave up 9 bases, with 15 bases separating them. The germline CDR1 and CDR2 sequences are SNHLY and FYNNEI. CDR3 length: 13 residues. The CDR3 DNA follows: TGTGCCAGCAGCGCCCCCCTAGGGGTTGAGCAGTTCTTC. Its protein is CASSAPLGVEQFF.